This T cell receptor (beta chain) was observed in a study of CXCR3-negative and CXCR3-positive naive CD8 T cells. About this clonotype: Its specificity is not known.

The CDR3 consists of 12 residues. Germline values: CDR1 MDHEN, CDR2 SYDVKM. General study points: Compared with CXCR3-negative naive cells, CXCR3-positive naive cells showed more hydrophobic TRB CDR3s.

The TRB cDNA libraries were prepared by 5' RACE with UMI labels. TCRdb re-called the 5' RACE reads, yielding one record per CDR3 amino acid sequence without DNA. Listed are some 130,000 distinct CDR3 sequences; 0.41% falls within the top ten. The sequence came from a human donor in good health. Some clones in this sample may be carry-over from other donors' samples. The chain couples TRBV28 to TRBJ2-5. The sequencing sample was made of naive CXCR3+ CD8+ T cells from blood. Subset given: CD45RO-CCR7+CD27+CD95- naive CD8+ T cells expressing CXCR3 (TNR3+). CDR3 amino acids: CASSPLGGTQYF.